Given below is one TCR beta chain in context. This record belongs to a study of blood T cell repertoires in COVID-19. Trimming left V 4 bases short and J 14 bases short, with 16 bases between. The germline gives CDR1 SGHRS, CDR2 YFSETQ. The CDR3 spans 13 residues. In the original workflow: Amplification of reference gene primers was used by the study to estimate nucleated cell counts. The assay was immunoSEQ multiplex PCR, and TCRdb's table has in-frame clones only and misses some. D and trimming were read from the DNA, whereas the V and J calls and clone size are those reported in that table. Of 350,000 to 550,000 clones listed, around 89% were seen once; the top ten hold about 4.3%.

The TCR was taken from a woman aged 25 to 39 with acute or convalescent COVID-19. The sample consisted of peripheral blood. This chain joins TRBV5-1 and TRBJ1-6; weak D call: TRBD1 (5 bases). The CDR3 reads CASSPEGLMSLHF. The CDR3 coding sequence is TGCGCCAGCAGCCCGGAGGGACTAATGTCCCTCCACTTT.